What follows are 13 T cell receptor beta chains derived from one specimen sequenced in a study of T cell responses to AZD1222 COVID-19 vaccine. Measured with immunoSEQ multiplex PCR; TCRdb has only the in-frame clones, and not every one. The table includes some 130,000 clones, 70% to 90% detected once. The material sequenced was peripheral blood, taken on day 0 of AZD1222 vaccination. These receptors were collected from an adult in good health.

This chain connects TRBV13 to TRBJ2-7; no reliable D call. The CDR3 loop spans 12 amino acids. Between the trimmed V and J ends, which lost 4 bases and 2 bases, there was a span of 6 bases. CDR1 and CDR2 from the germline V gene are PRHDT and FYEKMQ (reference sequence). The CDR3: CASSSDPYEQYF. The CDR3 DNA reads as TGTGCCAGCAGCTCGGACCCCTACGAGCAGTACTTC. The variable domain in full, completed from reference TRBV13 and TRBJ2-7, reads AAGVIQSPRHLIKEKRETATLKCYPIPRHDTVYWYQQGPGQDPQFLISFYEKMQSDKGSIPDRFSAQQFSDYHSELNMSSLELGDSALYFCASSSDPYEQYFGPGTRLTVT.

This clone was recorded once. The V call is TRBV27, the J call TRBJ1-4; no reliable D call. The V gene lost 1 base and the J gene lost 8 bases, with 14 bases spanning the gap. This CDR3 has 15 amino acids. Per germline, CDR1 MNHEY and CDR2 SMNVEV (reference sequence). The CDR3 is CASSLFPGSGEKLFF. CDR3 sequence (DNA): TGTGCCAGCAGTTTATTTCCCGGATCTGGGGAAAAACTGTTTTTT.

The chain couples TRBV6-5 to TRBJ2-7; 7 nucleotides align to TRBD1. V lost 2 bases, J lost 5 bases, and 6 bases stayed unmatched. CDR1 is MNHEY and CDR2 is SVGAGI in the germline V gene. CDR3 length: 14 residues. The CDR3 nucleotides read TGTGCCAGCAGTTACAGGGGGCAGGAGGACGAGCAGTACTTC. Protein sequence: CASSYRGQEDEQYF.

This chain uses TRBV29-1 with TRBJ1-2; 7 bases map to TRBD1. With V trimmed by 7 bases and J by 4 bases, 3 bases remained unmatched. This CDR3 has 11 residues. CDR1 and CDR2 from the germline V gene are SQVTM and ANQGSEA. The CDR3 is CSGGDSYGYTF. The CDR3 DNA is TGCAGCGGTGGGGACAGCTATGGCTACACCTTC.

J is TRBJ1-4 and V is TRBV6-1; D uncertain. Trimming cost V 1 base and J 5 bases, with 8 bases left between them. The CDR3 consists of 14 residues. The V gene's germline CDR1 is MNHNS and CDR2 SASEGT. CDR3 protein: CASSEVQRNEKLFF. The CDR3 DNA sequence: TGTGCCAGCAGTGAAGTCCAGAGGAATGAAAAACTGTTTTTT.

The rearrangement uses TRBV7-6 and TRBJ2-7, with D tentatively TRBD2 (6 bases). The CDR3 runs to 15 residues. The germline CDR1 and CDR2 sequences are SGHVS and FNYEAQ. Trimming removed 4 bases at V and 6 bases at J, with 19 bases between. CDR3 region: CASSSPGLHAFEQYF. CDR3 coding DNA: TGTGCCAGCAGCTCTCCGGGACTTCACGCCTTCGAGCAGTACTTC.

CDR3 nucleotide sequence: TGTGCCAGCAGCTGGGGACTAGCGGGGGGGCAAGATACGCAGTATTTT. Translation: CASSWGLAGGQDTQYF. V usage is TRBV7-3 and J usage is TRBJ2-3, with TRBD2 identical over 16 bases. The CDR3 consists of 16 residues. With V trimmed by 4 bases and J by 5 bases, 3 bases remained unmatched. The germline CDR1 and CDR2 sequences are SGHTA and FQGTGA. The variable domain in full, with the rest retrieved from reference TRBV7-3 and TRBJ2-3, is GAGVSQTPSNKVTEKGKYVELRCDPISGHTALYWYRQSLGQGPEFLIYFQGTGAADDSGLPNDRFFAVRPEGSVSTLKIQRTERGDSAVYLCASSWGLAGGQDTQYFGPGTRLTVL.

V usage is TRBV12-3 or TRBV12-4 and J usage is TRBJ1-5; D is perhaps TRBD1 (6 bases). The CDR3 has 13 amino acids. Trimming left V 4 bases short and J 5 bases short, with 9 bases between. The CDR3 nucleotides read TGTGCCAGCAGTTGGACAGCGGATCAGCCCCAGCATTTT. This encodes CASSWTADQPQHF.

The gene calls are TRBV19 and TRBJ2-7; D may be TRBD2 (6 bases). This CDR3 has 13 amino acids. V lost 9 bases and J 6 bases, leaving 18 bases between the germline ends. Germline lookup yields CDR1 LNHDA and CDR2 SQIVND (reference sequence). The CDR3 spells CASTARFGGEQYF. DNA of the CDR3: TGTGCCAGCACAGCCAGGTTCGGGGGCGAGCAGTACTTC. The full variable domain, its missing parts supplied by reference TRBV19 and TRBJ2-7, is DGGITQSPKYLFRKEGQNVTLSCEQNLNHDAMYWYRQDPGQGLRLIYYSQIVNDFQKGDIAEGYSVSREKKESFPLTVTSAQKNPTAFYLCASTARFGGEQYFGPGTRLTVT.

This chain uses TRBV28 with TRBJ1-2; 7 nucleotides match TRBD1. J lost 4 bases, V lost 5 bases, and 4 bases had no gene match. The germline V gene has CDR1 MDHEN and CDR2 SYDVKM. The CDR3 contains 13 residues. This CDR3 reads CASSPPGGYGYTF. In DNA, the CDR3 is TGTGCCAGCAGTCCCCCAGGGGGCTATGGCTACACCTTC.

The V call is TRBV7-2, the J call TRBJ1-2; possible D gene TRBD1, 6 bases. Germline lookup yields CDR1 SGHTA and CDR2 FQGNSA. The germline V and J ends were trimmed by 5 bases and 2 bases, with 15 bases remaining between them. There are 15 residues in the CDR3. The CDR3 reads CASSPGGGANYGYTF. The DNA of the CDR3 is TGTGCCAGCAGCCCCGGTGGGGGGGCGAACTATGGCTACACCTTC.

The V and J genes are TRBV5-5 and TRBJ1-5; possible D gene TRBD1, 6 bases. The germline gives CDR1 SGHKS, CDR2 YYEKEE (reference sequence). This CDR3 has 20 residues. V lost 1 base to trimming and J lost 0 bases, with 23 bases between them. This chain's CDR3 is CASSLYFRGIRGYSNQPQHF. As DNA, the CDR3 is TGTGCCAGCAGCTTGTATTTTAGGGGTATCAGGGGCTATAGCAATCAGCCCCAGCATTTT.

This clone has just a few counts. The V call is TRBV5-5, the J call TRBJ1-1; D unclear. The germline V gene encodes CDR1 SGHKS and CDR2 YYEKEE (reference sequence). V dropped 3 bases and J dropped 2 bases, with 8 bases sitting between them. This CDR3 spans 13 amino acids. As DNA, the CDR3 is TGTGCCAGCAGCTCATCAGCAAACACTGAAGCTTTCTTT. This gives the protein CASSSSANTEAFF.